This entry is about one T cell receptor (beta chain). Its antigen is undetermined. TCRdb itself ran the 5' RACE reads through MiXCR, one entry per CDR3 protein. The table has around 29,000 distinct CDR3 sequences, approximately 30% seen once. Naive CD4+ cells had CD25+ Tregs removed. Germline CDR1 and CDR2: DFQATT and SNEGSKA (reference sequence). CDR3 length: 15 residues. The ends lost 4 bases at V and 5 bases at J; junction bases unmatched: 13. Whole-study findings and limits: Tumor memory CD4+ T cell TCR gene usage was found to cluster with blood and lymph node memory CD4+ cells and with lymph node naive CD4+ cells. Tumor Tregs overlapped most with tumor, then blood, naive CD4+ cells.

Source material: naive CD4+ T cells sorted from a lymph node. Documented subset: naive CD4+ T cells, CD4+CD45RA+CD25-. V gene TRBV20-1 combines with J gene TRBJ2-5; TRBD2 matches at 7 bases. The sequence was collected from a female donor with breast cancer. This CDR3 reads CSATTDRDYEETQYF. For the CDR3, the DNA is TGCAGTGCTACTACAGACCGGGACTATGAGGAGACCCAGTACTTC.